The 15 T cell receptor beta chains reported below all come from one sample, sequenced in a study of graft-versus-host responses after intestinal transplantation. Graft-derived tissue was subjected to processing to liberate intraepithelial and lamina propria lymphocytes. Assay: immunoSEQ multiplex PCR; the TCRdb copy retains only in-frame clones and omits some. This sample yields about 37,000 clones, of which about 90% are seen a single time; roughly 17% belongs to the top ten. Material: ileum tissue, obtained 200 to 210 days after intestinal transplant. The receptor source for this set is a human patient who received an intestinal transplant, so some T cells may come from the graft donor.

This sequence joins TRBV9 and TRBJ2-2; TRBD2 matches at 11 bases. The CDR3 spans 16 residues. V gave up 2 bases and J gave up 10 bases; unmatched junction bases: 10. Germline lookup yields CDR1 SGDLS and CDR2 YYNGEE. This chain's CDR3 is CASSVFQLAGGQELFF. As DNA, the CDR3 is TGTGCCAGCAGCGTCTTTCAGCTAGCGGGAGGCCAGGAGCTGTTTTTT.

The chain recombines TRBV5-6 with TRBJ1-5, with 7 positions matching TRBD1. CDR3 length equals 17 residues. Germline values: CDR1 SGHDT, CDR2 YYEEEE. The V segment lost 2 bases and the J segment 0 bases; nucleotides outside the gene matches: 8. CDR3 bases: TGTGCCAGCAGCTTAACCAAGGGGGCTTATAGCAATCAGCCCCAGCATTTT. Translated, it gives CASSLTKGAYSNQPQHF.

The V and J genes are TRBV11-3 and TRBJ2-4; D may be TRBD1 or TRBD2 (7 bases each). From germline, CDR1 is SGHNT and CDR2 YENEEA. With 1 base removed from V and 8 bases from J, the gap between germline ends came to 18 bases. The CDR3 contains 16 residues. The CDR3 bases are TGTGCCAGCAGCTTAGGACCGAACAGGGGAGGGGACATTCAGTACTTC. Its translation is CASSLGPNRGGDIQYF.

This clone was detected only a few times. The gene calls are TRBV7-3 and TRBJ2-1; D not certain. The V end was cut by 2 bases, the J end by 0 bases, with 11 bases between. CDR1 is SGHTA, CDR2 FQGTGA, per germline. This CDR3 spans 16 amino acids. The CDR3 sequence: CASSLGGPSSYNEQFF. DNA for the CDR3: TGTGCCAGCAGCTTAGGCGGACCGAGCTCCTACAATGAGCAGTTCTTC.

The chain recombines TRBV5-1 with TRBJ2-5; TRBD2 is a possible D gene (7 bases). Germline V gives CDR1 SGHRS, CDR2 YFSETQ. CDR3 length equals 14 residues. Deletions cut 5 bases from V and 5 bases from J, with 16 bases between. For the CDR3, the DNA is TGCGCCAGCAGATACAGGGAGGGGTATGAGACCCAGTACTTC. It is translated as CASRYREGYETQYF.

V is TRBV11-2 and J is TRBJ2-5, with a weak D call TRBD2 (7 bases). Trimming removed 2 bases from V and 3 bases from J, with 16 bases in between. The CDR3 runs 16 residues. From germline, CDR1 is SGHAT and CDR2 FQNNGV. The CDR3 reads CASSLMAGAHKETQYF. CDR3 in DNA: TGTGCCAGCAGCTTAATGGCGGGGGCGCATAAAGAGACCCAGTACTTC.

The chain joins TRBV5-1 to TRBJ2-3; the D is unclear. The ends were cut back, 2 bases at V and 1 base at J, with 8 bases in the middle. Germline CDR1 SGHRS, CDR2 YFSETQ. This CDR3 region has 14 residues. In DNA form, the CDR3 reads TGCGCCAGCAGCTTAGGGTTCCGCACAGATACGCAGTATTTT. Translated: CASSLGFRTDTQYF. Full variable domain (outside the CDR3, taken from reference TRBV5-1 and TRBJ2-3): KAGVTQTPRYLIKTRGQQVTLSCSPISGHRSVSWYQQTPGQGLQFLFEYFSETQRNKGNFPGRFSGRQFSNSRSEMNVSTLELGDSALYLCASSLGFRTDTQYFGPGTRLTVL.

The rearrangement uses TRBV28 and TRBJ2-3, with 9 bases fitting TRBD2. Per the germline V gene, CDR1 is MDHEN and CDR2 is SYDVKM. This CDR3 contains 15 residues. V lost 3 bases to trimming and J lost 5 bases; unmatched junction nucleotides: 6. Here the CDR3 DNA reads TGTGCCAGCAGTTTGCGAGCGGGAGGTCTAGATACGCAGTATTTT. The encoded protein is CASSLRAGGLDTQYF.

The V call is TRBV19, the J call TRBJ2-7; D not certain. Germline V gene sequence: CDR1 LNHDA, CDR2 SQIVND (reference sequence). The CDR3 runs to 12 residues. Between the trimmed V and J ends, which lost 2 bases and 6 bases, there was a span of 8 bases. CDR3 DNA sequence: TGTGCCAGTAGTATATTCCCAGGCGAGCAGTACTTC. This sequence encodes CASSIFPGEQYF.

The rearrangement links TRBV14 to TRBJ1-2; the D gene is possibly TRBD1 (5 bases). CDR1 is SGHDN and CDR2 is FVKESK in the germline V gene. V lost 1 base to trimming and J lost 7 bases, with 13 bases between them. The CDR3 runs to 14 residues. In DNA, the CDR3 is TGTGCCAGCAGCCAAGCCGGGGGTCCGCGTGGCTACACCTTC. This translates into CASSQAGGPRGYTF.

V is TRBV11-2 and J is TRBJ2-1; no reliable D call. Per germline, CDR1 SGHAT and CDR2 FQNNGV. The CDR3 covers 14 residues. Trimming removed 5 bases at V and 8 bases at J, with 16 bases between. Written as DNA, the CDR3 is TGTGCCAGCAGCCTCTCTGGCCTCCGGGATGAGCAGTTCTTC. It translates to CASSLSGLRDEQFF.

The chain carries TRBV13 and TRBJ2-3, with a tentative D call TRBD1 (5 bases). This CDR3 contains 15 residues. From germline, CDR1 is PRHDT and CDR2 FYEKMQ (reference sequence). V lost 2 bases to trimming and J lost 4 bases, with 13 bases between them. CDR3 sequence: CASSLRQGSSDTQYF. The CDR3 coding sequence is TGTGCCAGCAGCTTAAGGCAGGGTTCATCAGATACGCAGTATTTT.

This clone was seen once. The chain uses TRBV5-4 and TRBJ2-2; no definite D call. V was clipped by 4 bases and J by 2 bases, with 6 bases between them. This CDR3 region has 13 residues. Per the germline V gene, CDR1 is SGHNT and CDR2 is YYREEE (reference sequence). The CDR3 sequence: CASSRDNTGELFF. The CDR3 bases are TGTGCCAGCAGCCGAGACAACACCGGGGAGCTGTTTTTT.

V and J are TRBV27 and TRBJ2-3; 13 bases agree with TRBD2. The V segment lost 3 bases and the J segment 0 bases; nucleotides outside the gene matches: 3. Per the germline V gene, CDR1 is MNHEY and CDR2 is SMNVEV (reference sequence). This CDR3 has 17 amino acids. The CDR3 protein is CASSFGLAGDSTDTQYF. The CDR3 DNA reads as TGTGCCAGCAGTTTCGGACTAGCGGGGGATAGCACAGATACGCAGTATTTT.

The CDR3 here is CASSLAGSNEQFF. Written as DNA, the CDR3 is TGTGCCAGCAGCTTAGCGGGCTCCAATGAGCAGTTCTTC. The V gene is TRBV7-3, the J gene TRBJ2-1; a possible D gene is TRBD2 (5 bases). The V gene's germline CDR1 is SGHTA and CDR2 FQGTGA. Trimming shortened V by 2 bases and J by 6 bases, and 8 bases separated the two germline ends. The CDR3 has 13 amino acids.